The clone carrying this T cell receptor beta chain was recorded many times. Antigen unknown. The sample is drawn from a study of regulatory T cells in long-lasting Graves disease. Study as a whole: The criterion for persistent Graves' disease was over 5 years of antithyroid drugs with positive TSH receptor antibodies. Whole-study results and caveats: No thyroid tissue was studied; the work used peripheral blood only. Accuracy might have suffered from few samples. TCR diversity was lower in persistent Graves' patients than in newly diagnosed ones.

Arm-PCR of CDR3 regions and iRepertoire HTBI primers were used to build TCR beta libraries. In TCRdb, the multiplex PCR reads were re-called with MiXCR into one record per CDR3 protein. The profile covers 600,000 to 800,000 distinct CDR3 sequences, with about 32% appearing a single time and roughly 46% taken by the ten largest. Time point reported: persistent/refractory GD, antithyroid drugs over 5 years with positive TRAb. RNA extracted from PBMCs served as the sequencing template. CDR3 length equals 14 residues. Germline assignment: CDR1 MDHEN and CDR2 SYDVKM. V shed 6 bases, J shed 5 bases, and the junction held 2 bases outside the gene matches.

This sequence originates from a female donor with Graves disease. The sequenced sample was peripheral blood mononuclear cells (PBMCs), obtained when the disease was refractory, from a patient treated with antithyroid drugs. This chain joins TRBV28 and TRBJ1-4; 11 positions match TRBD1. The CDR3: CASRRTGGNEKLFF. The CDR3 coding sequence is TGTGCCAGCAGACGGACAGGGGGCAATGAAAAACTGTTTTTT. The full variable domain, in which reference TRBV28 and TRBJ1-4 provide the parts outside the CDR3, is DVKVTQSSRYLVKRTGEKVFLECVQDMDHENMFWYRQDPGLGLRLIYFSYDVKMKEKGDIPEGYSVSREKKERFSLILESASTNQTSMYLCASRRTGGNEKLFFGSGTQLSVL.